This T cell receptor beta chain was recovered during a study of T cells after yellow fever vaccination (dated by TCRdb to between 2018 and 2021). Some background on the complete study: The SMART-Seq v4 Ultra Low Input RNA kit was used to prepare libraries from fractions with low cell numbers. Two healthy male donors, one aged 18 to 30 and one aged 30 to 39 years, were included in the cohort. Bulk TCR alpha and beta repertoires were sequenced longitudinally to track T-cell clones before and after primary and booster YFV17D yellow fever vaccination. Blood was collected at multiple timepoints before and after primary and secondary immunization, and bulk PBMC replicates and cell subsets were isolated. Results the study describes overall, beyond this receptor: A small share of clonotypes was detected in both CD4 and CD8 compartments, with the overlap likely arising from convergent recombination. Computational filtering was needed because FACS-sorted repertoires could contain abundant contaminating clonotypes from the bulk population. Only two donors were included in the study, so the extent to which the findings can be generalized is limited. After the booster, most of the clones that had expanded following primary vaccination were detected again (approximately 95% of CD4 and 88% of CD8), which suggests that memory was broadly maintained. The secondary T-cell response was found to be weaker but faster than the primary response, with a peak reached on day 5 rather than on day 15.

At least ten counts were recorded for this clonotype. Its antigen is unknown. No base-level quality is on record; no much larger clone is a single base apart. Measured from the cysteine to the phenylalanine, the CDR3 is 15 residues long. The sequence is cut down to CDR3 DNA, 45 bases in frame from base 1. The CDR1 and CDR2 encoded by the germline V gene are SGHDN and FVKESK. The V and J ends are trimmed by 1 base and 0 bases, leaving 9 bases between them. This sample was sequenced with an Illumina NovaSeq 6000. Synthesis of TCR cDNA relied on 5'RACE template switching, a step that introduced a universal primer site along with unique molecular identifiers. cDNA synthesis was primed from both the TCR alpha and TCR beta constant segments. Two PCR steps were used to amplify libraries, with sample barcodes and sequencing adapters being added in the second step. Sequencing of libraries was done on Illumina HiSeq 2500 (2x100 bp) or NovaSeq (2x150 bp). The paper's processing steps were these. Demultiplexing of reads and collapsing into UMI consensus sequences were performed with MIGEC, and V(D)J alignment was carried out with MiXCR. Clonotypes responding to the vaccine were identified with edgeR on replicate PBMC samples, with the criteria of FDR below 0.01 and a log2 fold change above 5 up to day 15. Each bulk clonotype was labeled CD4 or CD8 based on which sequenced repertoire, CD4 or CD8, contained the clonotype at higher abundance. TCRdb took the public reads, trimmed them with fastp at Q25, ran MiXCR for clone calling and kept in-frame beta chains. Each entry is one CDR3 protein sequence, shown with its most common DNA and genes. TCRdb, not the authors, supplied the V and J calls. The sample table records a few hundred thousand distinct CDR3 sequences; about 4% of these occur just once. Just under 25% of the sample is taken by the ten largest.

The treatment or condition label, as the study defines it: live attenuated yellow fever vaccine strain. At each blood-draw timepoint, two biological replicates of bulk PBMCs were obtained. A standard Ficoll-Paque protocol was used to isolate PBMCs from peripheral blood. TriZol was used to extract RNA from bulk PBMCs, from CD4 and CD8 fractions, and from dextramer-positive and dextramer-negative fractions. This clonotype was sampled from a man between 18 and 29 years old who received the YFV17D yellow fever vaccine. This specimen was PBMCs, taken 5 days after the yellow fever booster vaccination. Recombination connected TRBV14 to TRBJ1-1; the D gene cannot be resolved reliably. CDR3 reads: CASSQGYQLNTEAFF. In nucleotides, the sequence is TGTGCCAGCAGCCAAGGATATCAGTTGAACACTGAAGCTTTCTTT.